The clone carrying this T cell receptor beta chain was detected only once. The CDR3 consists of 17 residues. V dropped 3 bases and J dropped 4; count of bases not matched to a gene: 11. Germline CDR1 and CDR2: MDHEN and SYDVKM. The sample originates from a study of blood T cell repertoires in COVID-19. The method was immunoSEQ multiplex PCR; TCRdb's version includes in-frame clones alone and lacks a portion of them. The sample yields some 86,000 clones, 75% to 90% seen once. This chain connects TRBV28 to TRBJ2-3; 9 bases are a match to TRBD2. The sample taken for sequencing was peripheral blood. The receptor was isolated from a woman older than 75 with active or convalescent COVID-19. This CDR3 reads CASSFEGGRALADTQYF. As DNA, the CDR3 is TGTGCCAGCAGTTTTGAAGGCGGGAGGGCCTTGGCAGATACGCAGTATTTT.